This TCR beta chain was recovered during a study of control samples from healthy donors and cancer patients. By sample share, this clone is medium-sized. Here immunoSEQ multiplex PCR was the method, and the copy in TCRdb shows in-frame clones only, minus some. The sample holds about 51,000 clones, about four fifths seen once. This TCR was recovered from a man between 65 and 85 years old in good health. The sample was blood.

The DNA of the CDR3 is TGTGCCAGCAGCCAAGTATCAGGGAGGGATAATTCACCCCTCCACTTT. Translation: CASSQVSGRDNSPLHF. The rearrangement uses TRBV4-2 and TRBJ1-6; TRBD1 is a possible D gene (5 bases). The CDR3 runs to 16 residues. Germline CDR1 is LGHNA and CDR2 is YNFKEQ. Trimming left V 1 base short and J 5 bases short, with 12 bases between.